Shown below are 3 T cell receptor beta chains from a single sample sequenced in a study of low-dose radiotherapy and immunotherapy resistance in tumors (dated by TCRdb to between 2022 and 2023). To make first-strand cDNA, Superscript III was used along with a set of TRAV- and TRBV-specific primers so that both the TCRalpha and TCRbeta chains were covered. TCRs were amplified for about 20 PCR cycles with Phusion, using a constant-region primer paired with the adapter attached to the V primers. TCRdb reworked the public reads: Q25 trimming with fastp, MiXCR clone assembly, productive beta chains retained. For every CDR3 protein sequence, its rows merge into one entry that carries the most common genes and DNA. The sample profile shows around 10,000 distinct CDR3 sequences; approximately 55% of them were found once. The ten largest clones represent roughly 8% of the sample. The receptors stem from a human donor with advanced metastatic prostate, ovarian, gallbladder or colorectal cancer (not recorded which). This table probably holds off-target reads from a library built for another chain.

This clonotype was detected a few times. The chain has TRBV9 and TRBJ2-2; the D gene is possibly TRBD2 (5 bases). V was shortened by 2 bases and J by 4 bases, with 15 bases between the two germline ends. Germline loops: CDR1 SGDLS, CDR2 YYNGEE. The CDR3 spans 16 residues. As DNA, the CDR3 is TGTGCCAGCAGCGTCGACTCCGGAGGAGTCACCGGGGAGCTGTTTTTT. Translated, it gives CASSVDSGGVTGELFF.

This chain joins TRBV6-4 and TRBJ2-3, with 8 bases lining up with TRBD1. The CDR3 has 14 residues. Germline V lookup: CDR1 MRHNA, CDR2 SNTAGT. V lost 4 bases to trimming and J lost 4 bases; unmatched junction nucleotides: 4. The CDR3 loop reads CASSVAGGADTQYF. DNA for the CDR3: TGTGCCAGCAGTGTTGCAGGGGGCGCAGATACGCAGTATTTT.

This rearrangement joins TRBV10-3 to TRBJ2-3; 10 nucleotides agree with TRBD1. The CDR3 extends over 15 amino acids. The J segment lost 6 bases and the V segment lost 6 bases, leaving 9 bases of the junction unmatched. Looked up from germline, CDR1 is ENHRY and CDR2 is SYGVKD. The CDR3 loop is CAISSRQGAGDTQYF. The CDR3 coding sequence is TGTGCCATCAGCTCACGACAGGGGGCAGGGGATACGCAGTATTTT.